The 27 T cell receptor beta chains below were found in one sample sequenced in a study of blood T cell repertoires in COVID-19. Measured with immunoSEQ multiplex PCR; TCRdb has only the in-frame clones, and not every one. The top ten hold 9.5% to 13% of the sample, which has around 64,000 clones, around 87% seen once. The sample was peripheral blood. These receptor sequences come from a woman aged 18 to 35 with acute or convalescent COVID-19.

The chain has TRBV11-3 and TRBJ2-3; no clear D gene. The CDR3 loop spans 16 amino acids. Germline V lookup: CDR1 SGHNT, CDR2 YENEEA. V lost 1 base and J 0 bases, leaving 11 bases between the germline ends. The CDR3 DNA follows: TGTGCCAGCAGCTTAGGCGTCGACTCTAGCACAGATACGCAGTATTTT. Translating gives CASSLGVDSSTDTQYF.

This chain connects TRBV16 to TRBJ1-6, with 7 bases aligning to TRBD1. The CDR3 spans 15 residues. Germline CDR1 KGHSY, CDR2 FQNENV. The junction had 7 bases not matched to a gene; V was cut back by 4 bases and J by 7 bases. The CDR3 nucleotides read TGTGCCAGCAGCCCCCAGTTACAGGGGAATTCACCCCTCCACTTT. Amino acid sequence: CASSPQLQGNSPLHF.

The V and J genes are TRBV27 and TRBJ2-2, with 8 bases that match TRBD2. This CDR3 has 14 residues. In germline, CDR1 is MNHEY, CDR2 SMNVEV (reference sequence). V gave up 2 bases and J gave up 6 bases; unmatched junction bases: 2. CDR3 sequence (DNA): TGTGCCAGCAGTTTAGTCGGGGGGGCCGGGGAGCTGTTTTTT. This gives the protein CASSLVGGAGELFF.

The chain is built from TRBV19 and TRBJ1-5; 8 bases line up with TRBD1. CDR1 is LNHDA, CDR2 SQIVND, per germline (reference sequence). Germline trimming cut 8 bases from V and 7 bases from J; bases unmatched to any gene: 7. The CDR3 is made up of 13 amino acids. CDR3 protein: CASSKQGDQPQHF. CDR3 sequence (DNA): TGTGCCAGTTCTAAACAGGGGGACCAGCCCCAGCATTTT. Drawing the rest from reference TRBV19 and TRBJ1-5, the complete variable domain is DGGITQSPKYLFRKEGQNVTLSCEQNLNHDAMYWYRQDPGQGLRLIYYSQIVNDFQKGDIAEGYSVSREKKESFPLTVTSAQKNPTAFYLCASSKQGDQPQHFGDGTRLSIL.

V usage is TRBV7-2 and J usage is TRBJ1-3; D is undetermined. This CDR3 has 13 residues. Germline loops: CDR1 SGHTA, CDR2 FQGNSA. The V and J ends lost 6 bases and 2 bases respectively, with 8 bases between them. CDR3 sequence reads: CASSYNTGNTIYF. CDR3 coding DNA: TGTGCCAGCAGTTACAATACTGGAAACACCATATATTTT.

V gene TRBV12-3 or TRBV12-4 combines with J gene TRBJ2-7, with D tentatively TRBD1 (5 bases). Trimming took off 8 bases at V and 6 bases at J, with 14 bases between the two ends. The CDR3 is 12 amino acids. The CDR3 reads CASGPQVSEQYF. The DNA of the CDR3 is TGTGCCAGCGGACCACAGGTAAGCGAGCAGTACTTC.

CDR3 amino acids: CASSRWPSSYEQYF. The CDR3 DNA follows: TGTGCCAGCAGCCGTTGGCCTTCCTCCTACGAGCAGTACTTC. The V call is TRBV7-2, the J call TRBJ2-7, with D hard to call. The germline V gene encodes CDR1 SGHTA and CDR2 FQGNSA. Trimming pared 5 bases from V and 0 bases from J, leaving 11 bases between. CDR3 length: 14 amino acids.

The chain couples TRBV27 to TRBJ1-6; possible D gene TRBD1, 5 bases. CDR3 size: 15 residues. V was shortened by 5 bases and J by 10 bases, with 18 bases between the two germline ends. Germline assignment: CDR1 MNHEY and CDR2 SMNVEV (reference sequence). The CDR3 here is CASSTKGLLGSPLHF. Written as DNA, the CDR3 is TGTGCCAGCAGTACTAAGGGACTTTTAGGATCACCCCTCCACTTT.

The gene calls are TRBV7-8 and TRBJ2-7; a possible D gene is TRBD1 (5 bases). V was pared by 2 bases and J by 0 bases, with 8 bases between. Germline V gene data show CDR1 as SGHVS and CDR2 as FQNEAQ. The CDR3 consists of 14 residues. DNA of the CDR3: TGTGCCAGCAGCTTATCCGACAGCTCCTACGAGCAGTACTTC. Amino acid sequence: CASSLSDSSYEQYF. Together with reference TRBV7-8 and TRBJ2-7, the CDR3 gives the full variable domain: GAGVSQSPRYKVAKRGQDVALRCDPISGHVSLFWYQQALGQGPEFLTYFQNEAQLDKSGLPSDRFFAERPEGSVSTLKIQRTQQEDSAVYLCASSLSDSSYEQYFGPGTRLTVT.

This clone was counted once. J is TRBJ2-7 and V is TRBV27; D might be TRBD1 (6 bases). Germline CDR1 MNHEY, CDR2 SMNVEV (reference sequence). Deletions cut 6 bases from V and 0 bases from J, with 15 bases between. The CDR3 is 15 residues long. CDR3 in amino acids: CASSQDRRSSYEQYF. Here the CDR3 DNA reads TGTGCCAGCAGCCAAGACAGGAGGAGCTCCTACGAGCAGTACTTC.

J is TRBJ2-2 and V is TRBV4-1; 9 positions agree with TRBD1. The V gene's germline CDR1 is MGHRA and CDR2 YSYEKL. J gave up 1 base and V 0 bases, and 6 bases lay outside the gene matches. This CDR3 is built from 18 residues. The CDR3, as DNA: TGCGCCAGCAGCCAAGAGCCACAGGGGGCGTTGAACACCGGGGAGCTGTTTTTT. Translating it yields CASSQEPQGALNTGELFF.

The V gene is TRBV4-3, the J gene TRBJ2-1, with TRBD2 identical over 13 bases. Germline CDR1 LGHNA, CDR2 YSLEER. This CDR3 has 20 residues. The V and J ends lost 4 bases and 7 bases, in that order; junction bases with no gene match: 19. The CDR3 reads CASSPRPGTSGVARRNEQFF. The CDR3 coding sequence is TGCGCCAGCAGCCCCCGTCCCGGGACTAGCGGGGTGGCTAGGAGGAATGAGCAGTTCTTC.

The chain is built from TRBV7-4 and TRBJ1-5; D is undetermined. V lost 1 base and J 8 bases, leaving 6 bases between the germline ends. Germline V lookup: CDR1 SGHVT, CDR2 SQSDAQ. The CDR3 runs to 12 residues. The CDR3 is CASSLESEPQHF. For the CDR3, the DNA is TGTGCCAGCAGCTTAGAGAGCGAGCCCCAGCATTTT.

The CDR3 loop reads CAWTLGLADTDTQYF. The CDR3, as DNA: TGTGCCTGGACCCTCGGGCTAGCGGACACAGATACGCAGTATTTT. The chain joins TRBV30 to TRBJ2-3; 7 positions agree with TRBD2. V lost 4 bases to trimming and J lost 2 bases; unmatched junction nucleotides: 9. The CDR3 totals 15 residues. The germline gives CDR1 GTSNPN, CDR2 SVGIG (reference sequence).

The genes are TRBV4-1 and TRBJ2-7, with 12 nucleotides matching TRBD2. This CDR3 has 16 amino acids. The V and J ends lost 3 bases and 3 bases, in that order; junction bases with no gene match: 6. The germline CDR1 and CDR2 sequences are MGHRA and YSYEKL. The DNA for the CDR3 is TGCGCCAGCAGCCACAATGGACTAGCGGGGATCTACGAGCAGTACTTC. This encodes CASSHNGLAGIYEQYF.

The chain carries TRBV2 and TRBJ2-7; TRBD1 might be the D (7 bases). The CDR3 is 14 residues long. V was pared by 5 bases and J by 4 bases, with 15 bases between. CDR1 and CDR2 from the germline V gene are SNHLY and FYNNEI. The CDR3 spells CASSSSRGDYEQYF. CDR3 sequence (DNA): TGTGCCAGCAGTTCTAGCAGGGGGGATTACGAGCAGTACTTC.

The genes are TRBV5-1 and TRBJ2-5; 10 positions match TRBD1. The V and J ends lost 3 bases and 1 base, in that order; junction bases with no gene match: 3. The CDR3 has 15 residues. Germline V CDR1 and CDR2: SGHRS, YFSETQ. The CDR3 here is CASSWGQGTQETQYF. DNA of the CDR3: TGCGCCAGCAGCTGGGGACAGGGGACCCAAGAGACCCAGTACTTC.

J is TRBJ2-7 and V is TRBV18; D is unclear. Germline V gives CDR1 KGHSH, CDR2 LQKENI. Trimming removed 3 bases from V and 2 bases from J, with 11 bases in between. This CDR3 region has 14 residues. CDR3 in DNA: TGTGCCAGCTCACCGGTACAGACCGCCTACGAGCAGTACTTC. Its protein product is CASSPVQTAYEQYF.

The chain employs TRBV15 and TRBJ2-1; TRBD1 matches at 7 bases. The CDR3 spans 14 residues. Germline assignment: CDR1 LNHNV and CDR2 YYDKDF (reference sequence). V lost 8 bases, J lost 1 base, and 5 bases stayed unmatched. The CDR3: CATRDRDSYNEQFF. CDR3 coding DNA: TGTGCCACCCGAGACAGGGATTCCTACAATGAGCAGTTCTTC.

This clone has just one count. The chain uses TRBV2 and TRBJ2-7, with a tentative D call TRBD1 (6 bases). CDR1 SNHLY and CDR2 FYNNEI come from the germline V gene. Trimming took 6 bases from V and 3 from J, leaving 12 bases between them. CDR3 size: 13 residues. Here the CDR3 DNA reads TGTGCCAGCAGGAGGACAGAAGTCTACGAGCAGTACTTC. Protein: CASRRTEVYEQYF.

The chain employs TRBV2 and TRBJ2-7; unclear D gene. The CDR3 totals 12 residues. V lost 7 bases and J lost 2, with 9 bases in between. The germline gives CDR1 SNHLY, CDR2 FYNNEI. The CDR3 region has the DNA TGTGCCAGCAACGCAGGTGCCTACGAGCAGTACTTC. Translating it yields CASNAGAYEQYF.

The genes are TRBV9 and TRBJ2-5; D call uncertain. The length of the CDR3 is 12 residues. The germline V gene encodes CDR1 SGDLS and CDR2 YYNGEE. V lost 3 bases to trimming and J lost 2 bases, with 5 bases between them. For the CDR3, the DNA is TGTGCCAGCAGCGGTCTACAAGAGACCCAGTACTTC. This sequence encodes CASSGLQETQYF. Full variable domain (rest looked up from reference TRBV9 and TRBJ2-5): DSGVTQTPKHLITATGQRVTLRCSPRSGDLSVYWYQQSLDQGLQFLIQYYNGEERAKGNILERFSAQQFPDLHSELNLSSLELGDSALYFCASSGLQETQYFGPGTRLLVL.

The rearrangement joins TRBV19 to TRBJ2-2; 8 bases align to TRBD2. J lost 1 base, V lost 6 bases, and 7 bases had no gene match. CDR1 and CDR2 from the germline V gene are LNHDA and SQIVND (reference sequence). The CDR3 length is 16 residues. The CDR3 DNA follows: TGTGCCAGTAGCACCGGGACTAGAAAGAACACCGGGGAGCTGTTTTTT. Translating it yields CASSTGTRKNTGELFF.

V usage is TRBV6-1 and J usage is TRBJ2-1, with 8 bases aligning to TRBD1. Germline lookup yields CDR1 MNHNS and CDR2 SASEGT. The ends lost 3 bases at V and 5 bases at J; junction bases unmatched: 9. CDR3 size: 16 residues. The chain's CDR3 is CASSDWSGGLNNEQFF. As DNA, the CDR3 is TGTGCCAGCAGTGATTGGTCAGGGGGCTTAAACAATGAGCAGTTCTTC.

This chain joins TRBV5-1 and TRBJ2-5, with D possibly TRBD2 on 5 matching bases. V dropped 4 bases and J dropped 4 bases, with 14 bases sitting between them. This CDR3 comprises 14 residues. Per germline, CDR1 SGHRS and CDR2 YFSETQ. CDR3 region: CASSDGLLGETQYF. DNA of the CDR3: TGCGCCAGCAGCGACGGACTTTTGGGAGAGACCCAGTACTTC.

The J gene is TRBJ2-1, the V gene TRBV12-5, with 9 bases fitting TRBD2. Trimming cost V 5 bases and J 8 bases; bases outside gene matches: 13. The CDR3 length is 16 residues. Germline values: CDR1 LGHNT, CDR2 FRNRAP. CDR3 DNA sequence: TGTGCTAGTGGTCCGGAGGTCCTAGCGGGGTCCCATGAGCAGTTCTTC. It specifies CASGPEVLAGSHEQFF.

This clone appeared once. V gene TRBV7-9 combines with J gene TRBJ2-3, with TRBD2 matching 14 bases. Germline CDR1 is SEHNR and CDR2 is FQNEAQ (reference sequence). V shed 5 bases and J 5 bases; nucleotides not matched to a gene: 12. The CDR3 is 18 residues long. The CDR3 DNA reads as TGTGCCAGCAGCCGACGAGGGACTAGCGGGAGTACGGGAGATACGCAGTATTTT. Protein product: CASSRRGTSGSTGDTQYF.